This record looks at one TCR beta chain sequence and its context. The CDR3 carries no conserved terminal phenylalanine or tryptophan, so it likely arises from a read error. TCRdb ran MiXCR on the 5' RACE reads and lists one entry per CDR3 protein. Of approximately 6,200 distinct CDR3 sequences in the sample, around 29% were seen once. This CDR3 has 14 amino acids. CDR1 is SGHTA and CDR2 is FQGNSA in the germline V gene. This TCR was sampled from a female donor with breast cancer. The chain is built from TRBV7-2 and TRBJ1-5; D is unclear. Sequenced material: memory CD4+ T cells sorted from a lymph node. As for subset: memory CD4+ T cells, CD4+CD45RO+CD25-. CDR3 bases: TGTGCCAGCAGCTTAGGGCCACTCAATCAGACCCAGCATATT. Its translation: CASSLGPLNQTQHI.